This T cell receptor (beta chain) was sequenced for a study of blood T cells in healthy people across ages. This clonotype was counted only a few times. With a J-beta primer mix and a sample-barcoded 5' primer, a second PCR ran about 6 to 11 cycles. TCRdb re-called the 5' RACE reads with MiXCR, one entry per CDR3 protein. This table holds 650,000 to 1,000,000 distinct CDR3 sequences, about half found once. V lost 0 bases and J 4 bases, leaving 14 bases between the germline ends. Germline assignment: CDR1 SGDLS and CDR2 YYNGEE. This CDR3 contains 15 residues. The sequencing sample was made of blood. The V call is TRBV9, the J call TRBJ2-7; D gene unclear. The source of this sequence is a man at least 80 years old in good health. The CDR3 sequence: CASSVDGGDKYEQYF. CDR3 sequence (DNA): TGTGCCAGCAGCGTAGATGGCGGCGACAAATACGAGCAGTACTTC.